The 9 T cell receptor beta chains listed next were all sequenced from one sample in a study of OX40 agonist ivuxolimab in advanced cancers. Clones were read by immunoSEQ multiplex PCR, and TCRdb kept only the in-frame ones, dropping some. The sample contains tens of thousands of clones, around 92% of which appear only once. Sequenced material: CD4+ or CD8+ T cells sorted from blood, taken in a trial of the OX40 agonist ivuxolimab. The source is an adult with an advanced solid tumor such as melanoma, head and neck, liver or kidney cancer.

The rearrangement uses TRBV19 and TRBJ2-1; TRBD1 matches at 8 bases. The CDR3 is made up of 14 amino acids. In germline, CDR1 is LNHDA, CDR2 SQIVND (reference sequence). V shed 7 bases, J shed 6 bases, and the junction held 8 bases outside the gene matches. CDR3 in amino acids: CASNPRTGINEQFF. For the CDR3, the DNA is TGTGCCAGTAATCCCCGGACAGGGATCAATGAGCAGTTCTTC.

The chain is built from TRBV6-5 and TRBJ2-5; D is possibly TRBD1 (6 bases). Germline CDR1 and CDR2: MNHEY and SVGAGI. V gave up 5 bases and J gave up 5 bases, with 15 bases separating them. The CDR3 is 14 amino acids. The CDR3 spells CASSPLGQRETQYF. The DNA of the CDR3 is TGTGCCAGCAGTCCGCTCGGACAGCGGGAGACCCAGTACTTC.

The J gene is TRBJ2-2, the V gene TRBV9; the match to TRBD1 covers 9 bases. Trimming at V came to 0 bases and at J to 1 base, leaving 4 bases not matched to a gene. Germline V gives CDR1 SGDLS, CDR2 YYNGEE. The CDR3 is 17 residues long. The CDR3 region is CASSVEGGQGNTGELFF. CDR3 DNA: TGTGCCAGCAGCGTAGAGGGGGGACAGGGGAACACCGGGGAGCTGTTTTTT.

This sequence joins TRBV6-1 and TRBJ1-2; no reliable D call. Looked up from germline, CDR1 is MNHNS and CDR2 is SASEGT. The V end was cut by 4 bases, the J end by 8 bases, with 20 bases between. The CDR3 is made up of 15 amino acids. The CDR3 nucleotides read TGTGCCAGCAGTGCCAAACAAGCGGGGAAAGGGGGCTACACCTTC. Its translation: CASSAKQAGKGGYTF.

This clone was seen once. This chain links TRBV19 with TRBJ2-7; TRBD2 is a possible D gene (5 bases). Germline-derived CDR1 and CDR2 are LNHDA and SQIVND (reference sequence). The CDR3 is 13 residues long. V lost 5 bases and J 3 bases, leaving 11 bases between the germline ends. Here the CDR3 reads CASSFGEDYEQYF. The CDR3 bases are TGTGCCAGTAGTTTCGGGGAAGACTACGAGCAGTACTTC.

This chain connects TRBV4-2 to TRBJ2-2; 10 bases map to TRBD2. Unmatched junction bases numbered 10, after V lost 0 bases and J lost 0 bases. This CDR3 is 20 amino acids long. The germline gives CDR1 LGHNA, CDR2 YNFKEQ. CDR3 DNA sequence: TGTGCCAGCAGCCAAGATAGGCCTAGCGGGAGCTCTACGAACACCGGGGAGCTGTTTTTT. It encodes CASSQDRPSGSSTNTGELFF.

The gene calls are TRBV28 and TRBJ1-5; weak D call: TRBD1 (5 bases). V shed 3 bases and J shed 7 bases, with 13 bases lying between them. The CDR3 extends over 14 amino acids. Looked up from germline, CDR1 is MDHEN and CDR2 is SYDVKM. Written as DNA, the CDR3 is TGTGCCAGCAGTTTGGGGGGGTTTTGGCAGCCCCAGCATTTT. This gives the protein CASSLGGFWQPQHF.

The rearrangement links TRBV5-1 to TRBJ1-1; D remains unclear. This CDR3 has 14 residues. V was clipped by 0 bases and J by 1 base, with 7 bases between them. The V gene's germline CDR1 is SGHRS and CDR2 YFSETQ. For the CDR3, the DNA is TGCGCCAGCAGCTTGGAGGCCCGGAACACTGAAGCTTTCTTT. Its protein is CASSLEARNTEAFF.

J is TRBJ2-7 and V is TRBV11-3; perhaps D is TRBD1 or TRBD2 (5 bases each). Germline CDR1 and CDR2: SGHNT and YENEEA. This CDR3 region has 13 residues. The V and J ends lost 1 base and 6 bases respectively, with 10 bases between them. The CDR3 spells CASSLGGAGEQYF. The CDR3 DNA follows: TGTGCCAGCAGCTTAGGGGGCGCGGGCGAGCAGTACTTC.